Given below is one T cell receptor (beta chain) in context. Its antigen is not known. These data originate in a study of T-cell reconstitution after alpha-beta-depleted transplantation in children. CDR3 length: 13 residues. Germline values: CDR1 SGHNT, CDR2 YYREEE (reference sequence). V lost 2 bases and J lost 8, with 11 bases in between. Study outcomes and limitations: T-cell counts and diversity at one year post-transplant came mainly from newly produced T cells. Surviving recipient T cells and intrathymic progenitors accounted for some patients' high TCRbeta diversity at day 60. Several hundred graft clones that had expanded were reportedly the source of alpha-beta T cells about two months after transplant.

Unique molecular identifiers were used in preparing the TCRbeta library. Via MiXCR, TCRdb re-called the PCR reads, giving one row per CDR3 protein. The table records around 370,000 distinct CDR3 sequences, around 15% of them present only once. The material sequenced was PBMCs, mostly from graft donor cells, taken 360 days after TCRalphabeta/CD19-depleted stem cell transplant. The TCR comes from a male patient between 2 and 9 years old who had a stem cell transplant for acute lymphoblastic leukemia, so the T cells may come from the graft donor. This chain joins TRBV5-4 and TRBJ2-1; D gene uncertain. CDR3 loop: CASSFGMSDEQFF. CDR3 nucleotides: TGTGCCAGCAGCTTTGGGATGTCCGATGAGCAGTTCTTC.